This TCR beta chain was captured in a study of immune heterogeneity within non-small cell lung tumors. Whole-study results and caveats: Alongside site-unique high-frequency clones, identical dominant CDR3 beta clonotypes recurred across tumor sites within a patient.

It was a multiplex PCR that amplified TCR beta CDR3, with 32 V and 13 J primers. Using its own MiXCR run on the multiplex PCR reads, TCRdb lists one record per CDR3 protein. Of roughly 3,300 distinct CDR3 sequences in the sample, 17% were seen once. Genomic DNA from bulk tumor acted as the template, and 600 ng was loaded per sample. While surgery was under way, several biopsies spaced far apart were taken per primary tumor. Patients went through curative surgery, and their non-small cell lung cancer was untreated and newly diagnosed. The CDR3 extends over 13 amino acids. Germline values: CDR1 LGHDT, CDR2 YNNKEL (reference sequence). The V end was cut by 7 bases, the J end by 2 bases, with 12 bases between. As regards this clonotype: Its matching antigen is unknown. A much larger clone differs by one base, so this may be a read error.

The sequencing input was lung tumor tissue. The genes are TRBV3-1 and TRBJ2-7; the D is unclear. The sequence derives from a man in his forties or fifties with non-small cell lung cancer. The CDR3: CASTVQQAYEQYF. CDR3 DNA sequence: TGTGCCAGCACCGTCCAGCAGGCCTACGAGCAGTACTTC.